Following are 27 T cell receptor beta chains from one sample sequenced in a study of CD8 T cells in ankylosing spondylitis. Using its own MiXCR run on the 5' RACE reads, TCRdb lists one record per CDR3 protein. This table holds hundreds of thousands of distinct CDR3 sequences, under 35% found once. Sequencing was performed on blood, either unsorted or a sorted T cell fraction (not recorded which). These receptor sequences come from a male donor with ankylosing spondylitis or in good health (not recorded which).

This clonotype was counted many times. The rearrangement links TRBV5-5 to TRBJ2-5, with D possibly being TRBD2 (5 bases). CDR3 size: 15 residues. Germline V lookup: CDR1 SGHKS, CDR2 YYEKEE (reference sequence). Trimming stripped 3 bases from V and 2 bases from J, with 14 bases between. In DNA, the CDR3 is TGTGCCAGCAGCTACGGAGGAGCGAAGCAAGAGACCCAGTACTTC. Residues: CASSYGGAKQETQYF.

This clonotype came up a few times. One end of the junction is discordant with germline, which a read error may explain. The genes are TRBV15 and TRBJ2-2; D is uncertain. Germline assignment: CDR1 LNHNV and CDR2 YYDKDF (reference sequence). The CDR3 is 18 amino acids. CDR3 protein: CATSGERDGGTNTGELFF. CDR3 DNA: TGTGCCACCAGCGGAGAGAGAGATGGCGGAACGAACACCGGGGAGCTGTTTTTT. The complete variable domain, with remaining parts taken from reference TRBV15 and TRBJ2-2, reads DAMVIQNPRYQVTQFGKPVTLSCSQTLNHNVMYWYQQKSSQAPKLLFHYYDKDFNNEADTPDNFQSRRPNTSFCFLDIRSPGLGDTAMYLCATSGERDGGTNTGELFFGEGSRLTVL.

This clonotype was seen a handful of times. The rearrangement uses TRBV7-6 and TRBJ2-3, with 11 bases aligning to TRBD2. Germline lookup yields CDR1 SGHVS and CDR2 FNYEAQ. Losses at the gene ends were 1 base for V and 0 bases for J; bases not matched to a gene: 9. This CDR3 has 19 residues. The CDR3 spells CASSLVGTSGLLSTDTQYF. CDR3 nucleotide sequence: TGTGCCAGCAGCTTAGTAGGGACTAGCGGTTTGTTAAGCACAGATACGCAGTATTTT.

V gene TRBV12-3 or TRBV12-4 combines with J gene TRBJ2-7; D remains ambiguous. The CDR3 is 11 residues long. V was clipped by 1 base and J by 9 bases, with 7 bases between them. In DNA form, the CDR3 reads TGTGCCAGCAGTTTAGACCTCATGCAGTACTTC. It encodes CASSLDLMQYF.

This sequence joins TRBV4-2 and TRBJ2-1; D gene ambiguous. The CDR3 spans 16 residues. Deletions cut 1 base from V and 0 bases from J, with 10 bases between. Germline V gene lookup returns CDR1 LGHNA and CDR2 YNFKEQ. CDR3 protein: CASSQGAPSSYNEQFF. CDR3 coding DNA: TGTGCCAGCAGCCAAGGTGCCCCCAGCTCCTACAATGAGCAGTTCTTC.

The CDR3, as DNA: TGCAGTGCTAGAGGGATCCCAGGGTACGAGCAGTACTTC. It encodes CSARGIPGYEQYF. The chain uses TRBV20-1 and TRBJ2-7, with a weak D call TRBD1 (5 bases). Trimming took 1 base from V and 4 from J, leaving 11 bases between them. Looked up from germline, CDR1 is DFQATT and CDR2 is SNEGSKA (reference sequence). The CDR3 consists of 13 residues.

This clonotype has only a few counts. The V and J genes are TRBV20-1 and TRBJ1-4; D is perhaps TRBD1 (5 bases). Germline lookup yields CDR1 DFQATT and CDR2 SNEGSKA (reference sequence). This CDR3 has 14 residues. V was shortened by 6 bases and J by 5 bases, with 16 bases between the two germline ends. The chain's CDR3 is CSAQPGRTNEKLFF. CDR3 DNA sequence: TGCAGTGCCCAGCCGGGACGGACAAATGAAAAACTGTTTTTT.

The V call is TRBV7-2, the J call TRBJ2-1; 8 bases agree with TRBD1. The CDR3 runs 14 residues. Unmatched junction bases numbered 10, after V lost 5 bases and J lost 10 bases. CDR1 and CDR2 from the germline V gene are SGHTA and FQGNSA. CDR3 sequence reads: CASSPPNRGDEQFF. The CDR3 DNA is TGTGCCAGCAGCCCGCCCAACAGGGGGGACGAGCAGTTCTTC.

This clonotype has more than one count but fewer than ten. The gene calls are TRBV6-5 and TRBJ2-7; D may be TRBD1 or TRBD2 (5 bases each). The CDR3 is 12 residues long. Germline lookup yields CDR1 MNHEY and CDR2 SVGAGI. Trimming pared 6 bases from V and 2 bases from J, leaving 8 bases between. The CDR3, as DNA: TGTGCCAGCAGCGGGGCCACCTACGAGCAGTACTTC. Its protein is CASSGATYEQYF.

This clonotype was counted between two and nine times. This chain uses TRBV7-2 with TRBJ2-7; D is ambiguous. CDR1 is SGHTA and CDR2 is FQGNSA in the germline V gene. The CDR3 spans 14 residues. V was trimmed by 3 bases and J by 1 base, leaving 10 bases between them. CDR3 coding DNA: TGTGCCAGCAGCTTTAGTGTGGCGTCCTACGAGCAGTACTTC. Translated: CASSFSVASYEQYF.

The V gene is TRBV20-1, the J gene TRBJ1-5, with unresolved D. V lost 5 bases and J 3 bases, leaving 11 bases between the germline ends. This CDR3 spans 13 amino acids. Germline V gene data show CDR1 as DFQATT and CDR2 as SNEGSKA (reference sequence). The chain's CDR3 is CSAQSTANQPQHF. CDR3 in DNA: TGCAGTGCTCAGAGCACAGCCAATCAGCCCCAGCATTTT.

The chain is built from TRBV2 and TRBJ1-2; D may be TRBD1 (5 bases). V dropped 2 bases and J dropped 6 bases, with 16 bases sitting between them. Germline lookup yields CDR1 SNHLY and CDR2 FYNNEI. The CDR3 has 15 residues. As DNA, the CDR3 is TGTGCCAGCAGTGAACGACAGACCCAAAGGGATGGCTACACCTTC. As protein: CASSERQTQRDGYTF.

This clonotype was seen only a few times. The genes are TRBV20-1 and TRBJ2-1; TRBD1 or TRBD2 may be the D gene (6 bases each). CDR3 length: 16 residues. V gave up 5 bases and J gave up 7 bases, with 24 bases separating them. Looked up from germline, CDR1 is DFQATT and CDR2 is SNEGSKA (reference sequence). The CDR3 is CSAGTRDTALWNEQFF. The CDR3 region has the DNA TGCAGTGCTGGGACGCGGGACACCGCTCTATGGAATGAGCAGTTCTTC.

V and J are TRBV3-1 and TRBJ1-6, with D tentatively TRBD1 (5 bases). The V end was cut by 8 bases, the J end by 5 bases, with 10 bases between. Germline assignment: CDR1 LGHDT and CDR2 YNNKEL (reference sequence). The CDR3 is 13 residues long. The DNA of the CDR3 is TGTGCCAGCCGGGGCCCGGATAATTCACCCCTCCACTTT. It yields the protein CASRGPDNSPLHF.

The rearrangement joins TRBV25-1 to TRBJ2-2; D possibly uses TRBD1 or TRBD2 (5 bases each). Looked up from germline, CDR1 is MGHDK and CDR2 is SYGVNS. V lost 3 bases, J lost 3 bases, and 14 bases lay in between. The CDR3 has 16 residues. Written as DNA, the CDR3 is TGTGCCAGCAGTGATAGAGGGGATTACTACACCGGGGAGCTGTTTTTT. Its translation: CASSDRGDYYTGELFF.

This chain joins TRBV20-1 and TRBJ2-1; TRBD2 agrees at 15 bases. The CDR3 length is 18 residues. Germline CDR1 is DFQATT and CDR2 is SNEGSKA (reference sequence). The V segment lost 6 bases and the J segment 7 bases; nucleotides outside the gene matches: 16. The CDR3 here is CSAKSLGLAGGWENEQFF. DNA for the CDR3: TGCAGTGCAAAGAGCTTGGGACTAGCGGGGGGCTGGGAAAATGAGCAGTTCTTC.

This clonotype was observed a few times. The chain couples TRBV10-3 to TRBJ2-5, with 12 bases lining up with TRBD2. Germline V CDR1 and CDR2: ENHRY, SYGVKD. V dropped 5 bases and J dropped 4; count of bases not matched to a gene: 5. This CDR3 has 15 residues. The CDR3 spells CAISSSGGARETQYF. The CDR3 DNA follows: TGTGCCATCAGTTCTAGCGGGGGGGCCCGAGAGACCCAGTACTTC.

The genes are TRBV20-1 and TRBJ2-1, with D perhaps matching TRBD2 (5 bases). Germline V gene data show CDR1 as DFQATT and CDR2 as SNEGSKA (reference sequence). The CDR3 has 15 residues. V shed 1 base and J shed 0 bases, with 10 bases lying between them. CDR3 bases: TGCAGTGCTAGAGGCACGGGGAGCTCCTACAATGAGCAGTTCTTC. Translated: CSARGTGSSYNEQFF.

Only a few counts were recorded for this clonotype. The genes are TRBV4-1 and TRBJ1-1; perhaps TRBD1 as D (5 bases). The V end lost 2 bases, the J end lost 9 bases, and 19 bases lay between the germline ends. CDR3 length equals 15 residues. The germline gives CDR1 MGHRA, CDR2 YSYEKL. CDR3 loop: CASSQSTSREWKAFF. The CDR3 nucleotides read TGCGCCAGCAGCCAATCAACGTCCAGGGAATGGAAAGCTTTCTTT.

The rearrangement joins TRBV24-1 to TRBJ2-7, with TRBD1 as a possible D gene (6 bases). The CDR3 sequence is 14 residues long. Germline V gene lookup returns CDR1 KGHDR and CDR2 SFDVKD. With 4 bases removed from V and 3 bases from J, the gap between germline ends came to 12 bases. CDR3: CATSENRDNYEQYF. In DNA form, the CDR3 reads TGTGCCACCAGTGAAAATCGGGACAACTACGAGCAGTACTTC.

This clonotype was counted at least ten times. The chain carries TRBV12-3 or TRBV12-4 and TRBJ2-3, with TRBD2 as a possible D gene (6 bases). V was shortened by 2 bases and J by 1 base, with 7 bases between the two germline ends. The CDR3 length is 14 residues. CDR3 in DNA: TGTGCCAGCAGTTTATCGGGGGGCACAGATACGCAGTATTTT. Its translation is CASSLSGGTDTQYF.

The gene calls are TRBV6-2 or TRBV6-3 and TRBJ2-1; TRBD2 matches at 10 bases. The CDR3 has 14 amino acids. Germline CDR1 MNHEY, CDR2 SVGEGT. V gave up 2 bases and J gave up 10 bases; unmatched junction bases: 5. The CDR3 DNA reads as TGTGCCAGCAGTTACACTAGCGGGGCGGGGGAGCAGTTCTTC. Its protein is CASSYTSGAGEQFF.

V usage is TRBV29-1 and J usage is TRBJ2-5; tentative D call: TRBD1 (5 bases). V was shortened by 4 bases and J by 0 bases, with 12 bases between the two germline ends. Germline V gives CDR1 SQVTM, CDR2 ANQGSEA. The CDR3 consists of 14 residues. The DNA of the CDR3 is TGCAGCGTTGTAGGAAGGGGATACCAAGAGACCCAGTACTTC. Amino acids: CSVVGRGYQETQYF.

This clonotype was counted only a few times. The CDR3 reads CASSLRDSAYNEQFF. CDR3 DNA: TGTGCCAGCAGTTTAAGAGACAGTGCCTACAATGAGCAGTTCTTC. The chain couples TRBV12-3 or TRBV12-4 to TRBJ2-1; weak D call: TRBD1 (5 bases). V shed 2 bases and J shed 2 bases, with 10 bases lying between them. The CDR3 is made up of 15 amino acids.

The chain uses TRBV29-1 and TRBJ1-3, with a tentative D call TRBD1 (5 bases). V lost 2 bases, J lost 4 bases, and 9 bases lay in between. The CDR3 spans 13 residues. Germline V gene data show CDR1 as SQVTM and CDR2 as ANQGSEA. The CDR3 DNA sequence: TGCAGCGTTGAATCCCCAGGGGGAAACACCATATATTTT. As protein: CSVESPGGNTIYF.

This clonotype showed up just a few times. This sequence joins TRBV6-4 and TRBJ1-6; D is uncertain. CDR1 and CDR2 (germline): MRHNA, SNTAGT. Deletions cut 4 bases from V and 7 bases from J, with 11 bases between. CDR3 length: 14 residues. DNA for the CDR3: TGTGCCAGCAGTGGTTCGGCAGAGAATTCACCCCTCCACTTT. Its translation is CASSGSAENSPLHF.

V and J are TRBV5-1 and TRBJ1-1, with D unresolved. Germline CDR1 reads SGHRS; CDR2 reads YFSETQ. Deletions cut 4 bases from V and 6 bases from J, with 19 bases between. The CDR3 is made up of 15 amino acids. CDR3 sequence: CASSPYLAGSSEAFF. In DNA, the CDR3 is TGCGCCAGCAGCCCATACCTTGCTGGGTCCTCTGAAGCTTTCTTT.